This passage covers 10 T cell receptor beta chains from one sample sequenced in a study of blood T cell repertoires in COVID-19. The protocol was immunoSEQ multiplex PCR, while the TCRdb copy is restricted to in-frame clones and leaves out a portion. Of roughly 260,000 clones listed, more than 90% are singletons. The sample was peripheral blood. The receptors were gathered from a person aged 18 to 35 with COVID-19, enrolled during active disease.

This rearrangement joins TRBV7-3 to TRBJ2-5; TRBD2 is a possible D gene (6 bases). Germline CDR1 is SGHTA and CDR2 is FQGTGA. The CDR3 loop spans 15 amino acids. The V gene lost 1 base and the J gene lost 3 bases, with 12 bases spanning the gap. CDR3 DNA sequence: TGTGCCAGCAGCTTAAACGGCGGGAATGAAGAGACCCAGTACTTC. It is translated as CASSLNGGNEETQYF.

The chain recombines TRBV19 with TRBJ1-1; D gene uncertain. Germline lookup yields CDR1 LNHDA and CDR2 SQIVND (reference sequence). The length of the CDR3 is 14 residues. V was clipped by 4 bases and J by 0 bases, with 9 bases between them. Here the CDR3 DNA reads TGTGCCAGTAGTAATGGGCCGCTGAACACTGAAGCTTTCTTT. It specifies CASSNGPLNTEAFF.

J is TRBJ2-6 and V is TRBV28, with TRBD2 as a possible D gene (6 bases). Germline CDR1 reads MDHEN; CDR2 reads SYDVKM. V gave up 5 bases and J gave up 0 bases, with 11 bases separating them. This CDR3 spans 16 amino acids. CDR3 amino acids: CASSPREISGANVLTF. As DNA, the CDR3 is TGTGCCAGCAGTCCCCGGGAGATCTCTGGGGCCAACGTCCTGACTTTC.

The chain joins TRBV25-1 to TRBJ2-7; 7 bases match TRBD2. CDR1 and CDR2 (germline): MGHDK, SYGVNS. With 4 bases clipped from V and 0 bases from J, the junction kept 15 bases outside the gene matches. This CDR3 comprises 18 residues. The CDR3 sequence: CASSGSPGGPPHSYEQYF. In DNA, the CDR3 is TGTGCCAGCAGTGGCTCCCCGGGGGGTCCACCCCACTCCTACGAGCAGTACTTC.

The CDR3 region is CASSAGLFSETQYF. As DNA, the CDR3 is TGTGCCAGCAGCGCGGGACTATTCTCCGAGACCCAGTACTTC. The chain couples TRBV3-1 (or the pseudogene TRBV3-2) to TRBJ2-5, with 7 nucleotides matching TRBD2. J gave up 5 bases and V 5 bases, and 8 bases lay outside the gene matches. This CDR3 spans 14 amino acids. Germline V gene sequence: CDR1 LGHDT, CDR2 YNNKEL (reference sequence).

The count of this clone is one. The chain links TRBV2 to TRBJ1-1; the match to TRBD1 covers 10 bases. CDR3 size: 14 residues. V was clipped by 7 bases and J by 4 bases; unmatched bases: 6. The V gene's germline CDR1 is SNHLY and CDR2 FYNNEI. This CDR3 is CASNSGTGVTEAFF. CDR3 DNA: TGTGCCAGCAATTCCGGGACAGGGGTCACTGAAGCTTTCTTT. The complete variable domain, with remaining parts taken from reference TRBV2 and TRBJ1-1, reads EPEVTQTPSHQVTQMGQEVILRCVPISNHLYFYWYRQILGQKVEFLVSFYNNEISEKSEIFDDQFSVERPDGSNFTLKIRSTKLEDSAMYFCASNSGTGVTEAFFGQGTRLTVV.

The chain combines TRBV12-3 or TRBV12-4 with TRBJ1-5; D not certain. The V end lost 3 bases, the J end lost 4 bases, and 7 bases lay between the germline ends. The CDR3 is 13 residues long. The CDR3, as DNA: TGTGCCAGCAGTTTGGCCGAAAATCAGCCCCAGCATTTT. Protein sequence: CASSLAENQPQHF.

This sequence joins TRBV6-7 and TRBJ2-7; D might be TRBD2 (5 bases). TRBV6-7 carries the ORF label, with uncertain function. V lost 9 bases and J lost 1, with 22 bases in between. The CDR3 is 16 residues long. The CDR3 region has the DNA TGTGCCAGGAAGTGGAGGTCCACAGCAGTATCCTACGAGCAGTACTTC. As protein: CARKWRSTAVSYEQYF.

The chain couples TRBV27 to TRBJ1-3; D possibly corresponds to TRBD1 (6 bases). Trimming stripped 6 bases from V and 3 bases from J, with 12 bases between. CDR1 is MNHEY and CDR2 is SMNVEV in the germline V gene (reference sequence). CDR3 length: 14 amino acids. The CDR3 bases are TGTGCCAGCAGCCTAACAGGGCATGGAAACACCATATATTTT. Translation: CASSLTGHGNTIYF.

The genes are TRBV28 and TRBJ1-2; 10 positions agree with TRBD1. The length of the CDR3 is 15 residues. Germline CDR1 is MDHEN and CDR2 is SYDVKM. Trimming took 4 bases from V and 2 from J; bases not matched to a gene: 4. DNA for the CDR3: TGTGCCAGCAGTTCGACAGGGGGCGCGAACTATGGCTACACCTTC. This gives the protein CASSSTGGANYGYTF.